The 19 T cell receptor beta chains reported below all come from one sample, sequenced in a study of vaccination effects on CD4 cells after COVID-19. Profiled with immunoSEQ multiplex PCR; TCRdb holds only in-frame clones, not every one. The sample lists roughly 70,000 clones, under 85% seen once, with around 0.9% in the top ten. Within the ViraFEST assay, antigen-specific CD4+ T cells underwent expansion with viral peptide pools prior to sequencing. Culture lasted around eleven days before CD4+ T cell isolation. As their vaccination, participants received two doses of either BNT162b2 or mRNA-1273. For these TCRs, the target antigens are not known. The specimen comprised CD4+ T cells from PBMCs cultured with HCoV-OC43 spike peptides, sampled after COVID-19 vaccination. Subset described: HCoV-OC43 spike overlapping peptide pool stimulation. The origin of the receptors is a human donor who received a COVID-19 vaccine.

This sequence joins TRBV7-2 and TRBJ2-1, with D uncertain. CDR1 SGHTA and CDR2 FQGNSA come from the germline V gene. The V end was cut by 3 bases, the J end by 9 bases, with 12 bases between. CDR3 length: 13 amino acids. This CDR3 is CASSFRDSSEQFF. The CDR3 nucleotides are TGTGCCAGCAGCTTTAGGGATTCGAGTGAGCAGTTCTTC. Filled out from reference TRBV7-2 and TRBJ2-1, the complete variable domain reads GAGVSQSPSNKVTEKGKDVELRCDPISGHTALYWYRQSLGQGLEFLIYFQGNSAPDKSGLPSDRFSAERTGGSVSTLTIQRTQQEDSAVYLCASSFRDSSEQFFGPGTRLTVL.

The chain links TRBV5-1 to TRBJ1-1; D might be TRBD1 (6 bases). V dropped 2 bases and J dropped 7 bases, with 12 bases sitting between them. The CDR3 totals 13 residues. Germline V gives CDR1 SGHRS, CDR2 YFSETQ. The CDR3 spells CASSFAQGNEAFF. The CDR3 DNA reads TGCGCCAGCAGCTTTGCCCAGGGGAATGAAGCTTTCTTT.

This clone showed up just a few times. The CDR3 DNA reads as TGTGCCAGCTCACCCAGGAACGCGGGGGCTTTCTTT. Its protein is CASSPRNAGAFF. The chain combines TRBV18 with TRBJ1-1; D is unclear. V was trimmed by 3 bases and J by 11 bases, leaving 13 bases between them. This CDR3 spans 12 amino acids. Germline V gene lookup returns CDR1 KGHSH and CDR2 LQKENI. The full variable domain, in which reference TRBV18 and TRBJ1-1 provide the parts outside the CDR3, is NAGVMQNPRHLVRRRGQEARLRCSPMKGHSHVYWYRQLPEEGLKFMVYLQKENIIDESGMPKERFSAEFPKEGPSILRIQQVVRGDSAAYFCASSPRNAGAFFGQGTRLTVV.

The rearrangement joins TRBV2 to TRBJ2-3; D ambiguous. The germline CDR1 and CDR2 sequences are SNHLY and FYNNEI. This CDR3 has 15 residues. Trimming took 4 bases from V and 3 from J, leaving 14 bases between them. This CDR3 reads CASSGATAFTDTQYF. As DNA, the CDR3 is TGTGCCAGCAGTGGGGCAACGGCCTTTACAGATACGCAGTATTTT.

The gene calls are TRBV29-1 and TRBJ1-1; 7 bases map to TRBD1. Germline CDR1 and CDR2: SQVTM and ANQGSEA. Trimming cost V 5 bases and J 8 bases; bases outside gene matches: 8. The CDR3 runs to 12 residues. CDR3: CSVLTGQEEAFF. The CDR3, as DNA: TGCAGCGTTCTGACCGGACAGGAAGAAGCTTTCTTT.

This clone was picked up a small number of times. The CDR3: CASSAQGLSNQPQHF. DNA for the CDR3: TGTGCCAGCAGTGCGCAGGGGTTGAGCAATCAGCCCCAGCATTTT. The chain has TRBV2 and TRBJ1-5; tentative D call: TRBD1 (6 bases). Trimming stripped 4 bases from V and 1 base from J, with 11 bases between. Germline values: CDR1 SNHLY, CDR2 FYNNEI. The CDR3 length is 15 residues.

The V gene is TRBV12-2, the J gene TRBJ1-5; the table names TRBD1, a call not compared with the DNA. TRBV12-2 is assigned pseudogene status. CDR3 length: 17 residues. CDR3 region: CASRHSGQPNSNQPQHF. The CDR3 DNA is TGTGCAAGTCGCCATTCGGGACAGCCAAATAGCAATCAGCCCCAGCATTTT.

This clone was counted once. This sequence joins TRBV7-8 and TRBJ1-2, with D maybe TRBD1 (6 bases). The V gene lost 5 bases and the J gene lost 8 bases, with 21 bases spanning the gap. Per the germline V gene, CDR1 is SGHVS and CDR2 is FQNEAQ. The CDR3 extends over 15 amino acids. The CDR3 reads CASSRLGARGGGYTF. The CDR3 DNA sequence: TGTGCCAGCAGCCGCTTGGGGGCGAGGGGAGGCGGCTACACCTTC.

This chain uses TRBV7-9 with TRBJ2-1, with 8 bases matching TRBD2. The CDR3 extends over 16 amino acids. From germline, CDR1 is SEHNR and CDR2 FQNEAQ (reference sequence). The J segment lost 0 bases and the V segment lost 7 bases, leaving 8 bases of the junction unmatched. In nucleotides, the CDR3 is TGTGCCAGCACCAGAATTAGCGGGGTCTCCTACAATGAGCAGTTCTTC. Its protein is CASTRISGVSYNEQFF.

The chain is built from TRBV7-3 and TRBJ2-7; TRBD1 matches 9 bases. CDR1 and CDR2 (germline): SGHTA, FQGTGA. Trimming cost V 5 bases and J 4 bases; bases outside gene matches: 9. This CDR3 contains 15 residues. The CDR3 DNA follows: TGTGCCAGCAGCCTGCCGGGACAGGGTAAGTACGAGCAGTACGTC. Translated, it gives CASSLPGQGKYEQYV.

The chain carries TRBV18 and TRBJ1-1; D gene unclear. CDR3 size: 13 residues. V was clipped by 2 bases and J by 5 bases, with 9 bases between them. The germline CDR1 and CDR2 sequences are KGHSH and LQKENI. DNA of the CDR3: TGTGCCAGCTCACCAATCCGGGATACTGAAGCTTTCTTT. It is translated as CASSPIRDTEAFF.

This chain links TRBV10-2 with TRBJ1-1, with 8 bases identical to TRBD1. V was pared by 8 bases and J by 10 bases, with 12 bases of the junction left unmatched. Germline CDR1 is WSHSY and CDR2 is SAAADI. The CDR3 has 13 residues. The CDR3 loop is CASDNGQGGVAFF. Here the CDR3 DNA reads TGCGCCAGCGATAATGGACAGGGAGGAGTAGCTTTCTTT.

The rearrangement joins TRBV6-5 to TRBJ2-2; D unresolved. CDR1 MNHEY and CDR2 SVGAGI come from the germline V gene. This CDR3 has 14 residues. The V gene lost 0 bases and the J gene lost 3 bases, with 5 bases spanning the gap. DNA for the CDR3: TGTGCCAGCAGTTACTCGCCTGACACCGGGGAGCTGTTTTTT. Translating it yields CASSYSPDTGELFF.

A few counts support this clone. The chain carries TRBV3-1 (or the pseudogene TRBV3-2) and TRBJ1-1, with TRBD1 matching 11 bases. The V segment lost 3 bases and the J segment 11 bases; nucleotides outside the gene matches: 11. CDR1 and CDR2 (germline): LGHDT, YNNKEL (reference sequence). This CDR3 has 15 residues. CDR3 protein: CASSQRGGQGEGAFF. The CDR3 nucleotides are TGTGCCAGCAGCCAGCGGGGGGGACAGGGGGAGGGCGCTTTCTTT.

The chain employs TRBV9 and TRBJ2-2; D gene ambiguous. V dropped 1 base and J dropped 5 bases, with 6 bases sitting between them. The CDR3 contains 13 residues. Germline V gene lookup returns CDR1 SGDLS and CDR2 YYNGEE. In DNA, the CDR3 is TGTGCCAGCAGCGTAACCCCGACCGGGGAGCTGTTTTTT. Protein: CASSVTPTGELFF.

The chain recombines TRBV27 with TRBJ2-3, with D possibly matching TRBD1 (6 bases). The CDR3 consists of 14 residues. V was trimmed by 4 bases and J by 4 bases, leaving 12 bases between them. In germline, CDR1 is MNHEY, CDR2 SMNVEV (reference sequence). The chain's CDR3 is CASSWQGYSDTQYF. The CDR3 nucleotides are TGTGCCAGCAGTTGGCAGGGGTACTCAGATACGCAGTATTTT.

J is TRBJ2-3 and V is TRBV20-1, with no clear D. Trimming pared 6 bases from V and 4 bases from J, leaving 5 bases between. CDR3 length equals 10 residues. CDR1 DFQATT and CDR2 SNEGSKA come from the germline V gene (reference sequence). The chain's CDR3 is CSAGPDTQYF. Written as DNA, the CDR3 is TGCAGTGCCGGCCCAGATACGCAGTATTTT.

This chain joins TRBV18 and TRBJ2-7, with 7 bases that match TRBD1. Germline CDR1 KGHSH, CDR2 LQKENI. The CDR3 runs 15 residues. V dropped 2 bases and J dropped 0; count of bases not matched to a gene: 4. CDR3 nucleotides: TGTGCCAGCTCACCAAACGCAGGGGGCTCCTACGAGCAGTACGTC. Translating gives CASSPNAGGSYEQYV.

This clone was recorded only once. V gene TRBV7-8 combines with J gene TRBJ1-5; no firm D call. This CDR3 is built from 16 residues. V lost 3 bases to trimming and J lost 2 bases, with 14 bases between them. The V gene's germline CDR1 is SGHVS and CDR2 FQNEAQ. CDR3 sequence: CASSLVGGGRNQPQHF. The CDR3 nucleotides read TGTGCCAGCAGCTTGGTTGGCGGAGGGCGCAATCAGCCCCAGCATTTT.